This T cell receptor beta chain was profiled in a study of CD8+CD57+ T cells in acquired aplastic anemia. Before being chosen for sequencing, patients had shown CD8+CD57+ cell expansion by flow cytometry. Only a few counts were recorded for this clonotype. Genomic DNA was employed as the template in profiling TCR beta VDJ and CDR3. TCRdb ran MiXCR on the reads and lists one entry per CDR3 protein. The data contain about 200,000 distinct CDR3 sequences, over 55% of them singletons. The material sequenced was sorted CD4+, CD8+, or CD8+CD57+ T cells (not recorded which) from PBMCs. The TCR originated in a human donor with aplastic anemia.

DNA of the CDR3: TGTGCCAGCAGCAACCGGGACAGGGATTACGAGCAGTACTTC. Its translation: CASSNRDRDYEQYF. The rearrangement uses TRBV7-9 and TRBJ2-7; TRBD1 aligns across 9 bases. Germline CDR1 reads SEHNR; CDR2 reads FQNEAQ (reference sequence). This CDR3 contains 14 residues. V trimming: 5 bases; J trimming: 4 bases; junction bases outside the gene matches: 6. Full variable domain (missing parts from reference TRBV7-9 and TRBJ2-7): DTGVSQNPRHKITKRGQNVTFRCDPISEHNRLYWYRQTLGQGPEFLTYFQNEAQLEKSRLLSDRFSAERPKGSFSTLEIQRTEQGDSAMYLCASSNRDRDYEQYFGPGTRLTVT.